The clone carrying this TCR beta chain was detected ten times or more. Its specificity is not known. The data were obtained in a study of T cells after yellow fever vaccination. As for the study in general: SMART-Seq v4 Ultra Low Input served to prepare low-cell-number fractions. Study outcomes and limitations: A large majority of primary-vaccination clones showed up again after the booster (96% CD4, around 90% CD8).

TCRdb independently ran MiXCR on the 5' RACE reads; one entry per CDR3 protein. The sample holds roughly 50,000 distinct CDR3 sequences, roughly 7% seen once. V lost 3 bases and J lost 6; bases outside the gene matches: 12. The V gene's germline CDR1 is SGHRS and CDR2 YFSETQ. The CDR3 extends over 16 amino acids. This sequence joins TRBV5-1 and TRBJ1-1; 9 nucleotides line up with TRBD1. This receptor was identified in a man between 18 and 35 years old who received the YFV17D yellow fever vaccine. This sample comprised CD8+ T cells sorted from PBMCs, obtained less than 16 days after the first yellow fever vaccination. The CDR3 DNA reads as TGCGCCAGCAGCTCCTACAGGGGGCCCAACGACCCTGAAGCTTTCTTT. This codes for CASSSYRGPNDPEAFF.